This passage covers 24 T cell receptor beta chains from one sample sequenced in a study of blood T cell repertoires in COVID-19. The data were produced by immunoSEQ multiplex PCR, yet TCRdb's version contains in-frame clones alone and is incomplete. Of over 150,000 clones in the sample, about 87% were seen once. The material sequenced was peripheral blood. Receptor source: a man between 60 and 75 years old with COVID-19, enrolled during active disease.

The rearrangement joins TRBV11-1 to TRBJ2-1; 8 bases match TRBD2. With V trimmed by 0 bases and J by 2 bases, 6 bases remained unmatched. The germline V gene has CDR1 SGHAT and CDR2 FQDESV (reference sequence). The CDR3 consists of 17 residues. The CDR3 loop is CASSLADPGLAYNEQFF. The CDR3 nucleotides read TGTGCCAGCAGCTTAGCGGATCCGGGACTAGCCTACAATGAGCAGTTCTTC.

The genes are TRBV2 and TRBJ2-7; 11 positions match TRBD1. CDR3 length: 15 residues. J gave up 4 bases and V 10 bases, and 12 bases lay outside the gene matches. From germline, CDR1 is SNHLY and CDR2 FYNNEI. The CDR3 loop reads CATSDPGTGGYEQYF. As DNA, the CDR3 is TGTGCCACCAGCGATCCTGGGACAGGGGGTTACGAGCAGTACTTC. Variable domain in full (rest from reference TRBV2 and TRBJ2-7): EPEVTQTPSHQVTQMGQEVILRCVPISNHLYFYWYRQILGQKVEFLVSFYNNEISEKSEIFDDQFSVERPDGSNFTLKIRSTKLEDSAMYFCATSDPGTGGYEQYFGPGTRLTVT.

The V and J genes are TRBV2 and TRBJ2-1; no firm D call. CDR1 is SNHLY and CDR2 is FYNNEI in the germline V gene. Trimming removed 1 base at V and 6 bases at J, with 10 bases between. This CDR3 is built from 14 residues. CDR3 loop: CASSEGANPNEQFF. The CDR3 DNA sequence: TGTGCCAGCAGTGAAGGGGCAAATCCCAATGAGCAGTTCTTC.

The chain carries TRBV11-3 and TRBJ2-1; 15 nucleotides match TRBD2. This CDR3 comprises 18 residues. The ends lost 0 bases at V and 5 bases at J; junction bases unmatched: 5. Germline V gene data show CDR1 as SGHNT and CDR2 as YENEEA. Here the CDR3 reads CASSLDRTSGRVNNEQFF. The DNA of the CDR3 is TGTGCCAGCAGCTTAGATAGGACTAGCGGGAGGGTAAACAATGAGCAGTTCTTC.

This chain connects TRBV2 to TRBJ1-5; D may be TRBD1 (5 bases). Germline V lookup: CDR1 SNHLY, CDR2 FYNNEI. V gave up 5 bases and J gave up 1 base, with 12 bases separating them. The CDR3 totals 15 residues. CDR3 bases: TGTGCCAGCAGTCCAGGGAAGTTGAGCAATCAGCCCCAGCATTTT. Amino acids: CASSPGKLSNQPQHF.

The CDR3 bases are TGTGCCAGCAGCTCGGCGGGAGCCACAGATACGCAGTATTTT. Its translation is CASSSAGATDTQYF. This rearrangement joins TRBV9 to TRBJ2-3; 7 nucleotides line up with TRBD2. Germline values: CDR1 SGDLS, CDR2 YYNGEE. This CDR3 has 14 amino acids. Unmatched junction bases numbered 4, after V lost 4 bases and J lost 2 bases.

V and J are TRBV6-4 and TRBJ1-6, with D maybe TRBD1 (5 bases). The CDR3 sequence is 15 residues long. Germline-derived CDR1 and CDR2 are MRHNA and SNTAGT. Trimming cost V 6 bases and J 5 bases, with 14 bases left between them. CDR3 nucleotides: TGTGCCAGCAGGGAGAATGACAGCAATAATTCACCCCTCCACTTT. Protein sequence: CASRENDSNNSPLHF.

The chain couples TRBV24-1 to TRBJ1-2; 7 nucleotides line up with TRBD1. The germline V gene encodes CDR1 KGHDR and CDR2 SFDVKD. The CDR3 loop spans 13 amino acids. V lost 6 bases, J lost 7 bases, and 7 bases stayed unmatched. The DNA for the CDR3 is TGTGCCACCAGTCTATTTGAGGGGGCTGGCTACACCTTC. Residues: CATSLFEGAGYTF.

V usage is TRBV6-6 and J usage is TRBJ2-7; 8 bases agree with TRBD1. The V gene end was trimmed by 2 bases and the J gene end by 0 bases; junction bases not matched to a gene: 3. CDR3 length equals 15 residues. The V gene's germline CDR1 is MNHNY and CDR2 SVGAGI (reference sequence). CDR3 sequence: CASSYQGASSYEQYF. The CDR3 DNA follows: TGTGCCAGCAGTTACCAGGGGGCGAGCTCCTACGAGCAGTACTTC.

This clone has more than one count but fewer than ten. The rearrangement uses TRBV2 and TRBJ1-5; D might be TRBD1 (5 bases). With 6 bases removed from V and 0 bases from J, the gap between germline ends came to 12 bases. This CDR3 region has 15 residues. CDR1 is SNHLY, CDR2 FYNNEI, per germline. In DNA, the CDR3 is TGTGCCAGCAGGAGACAGCAGGATAGCAATCAGCCCCAGCATTTT. Residues: CASRRQQDSNQPQHF.

The chain links TRBV12-5 to TRBJ2-2, with D perhaps matching TRBD2 (6 bases). Germline V gene sequence: CDR1 LGHNT, CDR2 FRNRAP. Trimming removed 4 bases from V and 6 bases from J, with 6 bases in between. This CDR3 spans 12 amino acids. This CDR3 is CASGSGAGELFF. The CDR3 DNA is TGTGCTAGTGGTTCGGGGGCCGGGGAGCTGTTTTTT.

CDR3 protein: CSAGRAGELFF. CDR3 DNA sequence: TGCAGTGCTGGGCGGGCCGGGGAGCTGTTTTTT. The chain is built from TRBV20-1 and TRBJ2-2, with D possibly being TRBD2 (5 bases). The CDR3 loop spans 11 amino acids. Germline CDR1 is DFQATT and CDR2 is SNEGSKA (reference sequence). V was cut by 5 bases and J by 6 bases, with 7 bases left in between.

The V call is TRBV27, the J call TRBJ2-1, with 9 bases lining up with TRBD2. The germline V gene has CDR1 MNHEY and CDR2 SMNVEV (reference sequence). Trimming cost V 5 bases and J 2 bases; bases outside gene matches: 13. CDR3 length: 18 amino acids. CDR3 nucleotide sequence: TGTGCCAGCAGTCCCTGGGGTAGCGGGAGTGGGGCCTACAATGAGCAGTTCTTC. It codes for CASSPWGSGSGAYNEQFF.

The V and J genes are TRBV19 and TRBJ2-7; D might be TRBD1 (6 bases). There are 15 residues in the CDR3. The V gene lost 1 base and the J gene lost 3 bases, with 13 bases spanning the gap. The V gene's germline CDR1 is LNHDA and CDR2 SQIVND (reference sequence). The CDR3 region has the DNA TGTGCCAGTAGTATAGCGCCTACGGACAGCTACGAGCAGTACTTC. Translated: CASSIAPTDSYEQYF.

The chain has TRBV5-4 and TRBJ1-1, with D tentatively TRBD1 (5 bases). From germline, CDR1 is SGHNT and CDR2 YYREEE (reference sequence). Trimming removed 0 bases at V and 4 bases at J, with 10 bases between. The CDR3 contains 14 residues. The CDR3 is CASSLARGGTEAFF. The CDR3 coding sequence is TGTGCCAGCAGCTTGGCGCGGGGGGGCACTGAAGCTTTCTTT.

The chain is built from TRBV5-1 and TRBJ2-5; unclear D gene. Between the trimmed V and J ends, which lost 1 base and 4 bases, there was a span of 5 bases. Germline loops: CDR1 SGHRS, CDR2 YFSETQ. CDR3 size: 12 residues. The CDR3 sequence is CASSLISETQYF. The CDR3 bases are TGCGCCAGCAGCTTGATATCAGAGACCCAGTACTTC.

In its sample, this clone was seen a few times. Here the CDR3 DNA reads TGTGCCAGCTCACCTGGACAGGGTTGGGACACCGGGGAGCTGTTTTTT. It codes for CASSPGQGWDTGELFF. This sequence joins TRBV18 and TRBJ2-2; 8 nucleotides align to TRBD1. V shed 3 bases, J shed 3 bases, and the junction held 6 bases outside the gene matches. The germline V gene has CDR1 KGHSH and CDR2 LQKENI. The length of the CDR3 is 16 residues.

The CDR3 is CASSQGGGTSYNEQFF. The CDR3 DNA follows: TGTGCCAGCAGCCAAGGGGGCGGGACGTCCTACAATGAGCAGTTCTTC. The V gene is TRBV4-2, the J gene TRBJ2-1, with D tentatively TRBD2 (6 bases). CDR3 size: 16 residues. With 1 base removed from V and 1 base from J, the gap between germline ends came to 11 bases. Per the germline V gene, CDR1 is LGHNA and CDR2 is YNFKEQ.

A remark on this clone: Other nucleotide sequences in the sample specify the same CDR3. The chain employs TRBV19 and TRBJ1-5, with 7 positions matching TRBD1. J lost 4 bases, V lost 7 bases, and 7 bases had no gene match. Looked up from germline, CDR1 is LNHDA and CDR2 is SQIVND (reference sequence). The CDR3 covers 14 residues. CDR3 loop: CASKGGSRNQPQHF. The CDR3, as DNA: TGTGCCAGTAAAGGGGGCAGCCGTAATCAGCCCCAGCATTTT.

The CDR3 reads CASSQDRVGRGNSPLHF. The CDR3 DNA reads TGTGCCAGCAGCCAAGACCGAGTAGGCAGGGGTAATTCACCCCTCCACTTT. The chain links TRBV3-1 (or the pseudogene TRBV3-2) to TRBJ1-6; D might be TRBD1 (6 bases). CDR3 length: 17 amino acids. Trimming pared 0 bases from V and 6 bases from J, leaving 15 bases between. Germline CDR1 and CDR2: LGHDT and YNNKEL (reference sequence).

This chain connects TRBV12-3 or TRBV12-4 to TRBJ1-2; 7 bases are a match to TRBD1. V lost 5 bases and J lost 6; bases outside the gene matches: 3. There are 12 residues in the CDR3. The DNA of the CDR3 is TGTGCCAGCAGTGGGGACAGCCATGGCTACACCTTC. Its protein is CASSGDSHGYTF.

The CDR3 nucleotides read TGTGCCAGCGGCTCGGGACTAAGCCACACAGATACGCAGTATTTT. This sequence encodes CASGSGLSHTDTQYF. The V and J genes are TRBV7-3 and TRBJ2-3; 7 bases agree with TRBD2. This CDR3 is 15 amino acids long. Trimming at V came to 8 bases and at J to 2 bases, leaving 10 bases not matched to a gene. The germline V gene has CDR1 SGHTA and CDR2 FQGTGA.

The chain links TRBV29-1 to TRBJ1-2; 8 bases map to TRBD1. Germline assignment: CDR1 SQVTM and CDR2 ANQGSEA. The CDR3 is made up of 14 amino acids. The ends lost 7 bases at V and 4 bases at J; junction bases unmatched: 11. The CDR3 sequence is CSGTPTGDLYGYTF. The CDR3 DNA reads TGCAGCGGTACCCCGACAGGGGACCTCTATGGCTACACCTTC.

The J gene is TRBJ1-4, the V gene TRBV6-6; maybe TRBD1 (5 bases). V lost 0 bases and J lost 7, with 12 bases in between. Per the germline V gene, CDR1 is MNHNY and CDR2 is SVGAGI (reference sequence). The CDR3 is 15 residues long. The CDR3 spells CASSYSGGGGEKLFF. CDR3 in DNA: TGTGCCAGCAGTTACTCCGGCGGGGGAGGTGAAAAACTGTTTTTT.